This entry describes one T cell receptor (beta chain). The data were taken from a study of blood T cell repertoires in COVID-19. Study details: Whether acute or convalescent, the COVID-19 samples came from the United States, Italy and Spain. From T cells, B-cell-depleted T cells, or PBMCs came the material, which was cDNA or gDNA.

CDR3 size: 15 residues. CDR1 is KGHSH and CDR2 is LQKENI in the germline V gene. V dropped 2 bases and J dropped 3 bases, with 14 bases sitting between them. In the original analysis: From reference gene primer amplification, estimates of nucleated cell counts were derived. Sequenced by immunoSEQ multiplex PCR; TCRdb stores in-frame clones only, minus some. For V, J and clone size, that table is used; D and trimming come from the DNA. Here the sample spans 65,000 to 85,000 clones, roughly 87% being singletons. The gene calls are TRBV18 and TRBJ2-7; weak D call: TRBD1 (6 bases). The source material was peripheral blood. The origin of this receptor is a woman aged 18-35 years with acute or convalescent COVID-19. CDR3 loop: CASSPGTPMVYEQYF. The CDR3 bases are TGTGCCAGCTCACCAGGGACACCCATGGTCTACGAGCAGTACTTC.